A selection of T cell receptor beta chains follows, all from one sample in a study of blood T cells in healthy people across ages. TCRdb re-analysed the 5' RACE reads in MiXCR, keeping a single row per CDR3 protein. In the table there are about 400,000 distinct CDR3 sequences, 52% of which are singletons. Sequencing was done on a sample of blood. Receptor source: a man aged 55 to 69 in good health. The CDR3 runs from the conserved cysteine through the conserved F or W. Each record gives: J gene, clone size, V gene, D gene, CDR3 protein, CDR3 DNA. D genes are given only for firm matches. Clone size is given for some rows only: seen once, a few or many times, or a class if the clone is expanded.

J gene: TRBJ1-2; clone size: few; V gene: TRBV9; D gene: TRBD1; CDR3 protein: CASSAQTGGYGYTF; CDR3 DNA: TGTGCCAGCAGCGCTCAGACAGGGGGCTATGGCTACACCTTC
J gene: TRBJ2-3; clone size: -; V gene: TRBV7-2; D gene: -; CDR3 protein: CTSSWFRRSTDTQYF; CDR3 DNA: TGTACCAGCAGTTGGTTTCGGCGGAGCACAGATACGCAGTATTTT
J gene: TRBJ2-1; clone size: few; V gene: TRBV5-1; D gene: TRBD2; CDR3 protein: CASSPGLAGASSYNEQFF; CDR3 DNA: TGCGCCAGCAGCCCCGGACTAGCGGGAGCCAGCTCCTACAATGAGCAGTTCTTC
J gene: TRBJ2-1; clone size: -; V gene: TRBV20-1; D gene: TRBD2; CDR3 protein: CSARDPERGGNEQFF; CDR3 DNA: TGCAGTGCTAGGGATCCGGAACGGGGGGGTAATGAGCAGTTCTTC
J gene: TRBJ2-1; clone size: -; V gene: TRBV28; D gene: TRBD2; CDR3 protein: CASLSGSSYNEQFF; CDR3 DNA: TGTGCCAGCCTTAGCGGGAGTTCCTACAATGAGCAGTTCTTC
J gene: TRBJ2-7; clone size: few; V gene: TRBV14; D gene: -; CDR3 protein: CASSLTTGTEQYF; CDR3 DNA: TGTGCCAGCAGCTTAACCACAGGGACCGAGCAGTACTTC
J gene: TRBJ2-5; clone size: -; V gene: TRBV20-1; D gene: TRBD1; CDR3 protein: CSARDPGQGSETQYF; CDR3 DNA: TGCAGTGCTAGAGATCCAGGACAGGGAAGTGAGACCCAGTACTTC
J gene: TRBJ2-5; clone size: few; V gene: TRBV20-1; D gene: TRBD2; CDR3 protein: CSATERRGGLETQYF; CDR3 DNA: TGCAGTGCCACCGAGAGGCGGGGGGGCCTTGAGACCCAGTACTTC
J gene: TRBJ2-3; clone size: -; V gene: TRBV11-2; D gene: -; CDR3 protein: CASSSGTRRDTQYF; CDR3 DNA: TGTGCCAGCAGCTCCGGGACCCGGAGGGATACGCAGTATTTT
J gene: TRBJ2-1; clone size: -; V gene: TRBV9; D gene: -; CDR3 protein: CASSVGLVYEQFF; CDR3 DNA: TGTGCCAGCAGCGTAGGCCTAGTCTATGAGCAGTTCTTC
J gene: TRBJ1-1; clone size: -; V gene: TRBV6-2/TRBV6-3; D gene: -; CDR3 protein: CASRNQGQNTEAFF; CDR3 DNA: TGTGCCAGCAGAAACCAGGGGCAGAACACTGAAGCTTTCTTT
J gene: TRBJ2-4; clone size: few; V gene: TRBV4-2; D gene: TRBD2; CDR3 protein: CASSLTGLAGGVGNIQYF; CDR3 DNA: TGTGCCAGCAGCCTCACAGGACTAGCGGGGGGGGTAGGAAACATTCAGTACTTC
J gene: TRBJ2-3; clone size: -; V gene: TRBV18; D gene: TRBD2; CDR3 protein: CASSPPRERMTDTQYF; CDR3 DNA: TGTGCCAGCTCACCACCGCGGGAGAGGATGACAGATACGCAGTATTTT
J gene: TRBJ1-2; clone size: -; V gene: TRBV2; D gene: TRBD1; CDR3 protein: CARGDRNYGYTF; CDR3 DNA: TGTGCCAGAGGGGACAGAAACTATGGCTACACCTTC
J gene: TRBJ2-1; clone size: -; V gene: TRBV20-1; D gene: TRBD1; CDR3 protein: CSAPGTGDNEQFF; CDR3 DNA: TGCAGTGCTCCCGGGACAGGGGACAATGAGCAGTTCTTC
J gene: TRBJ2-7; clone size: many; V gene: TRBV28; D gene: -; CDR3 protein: CASSSDRNEQYF; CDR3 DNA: TGTGCCAGCAGCTCCGACAGGAACGAGCAGTACTTC
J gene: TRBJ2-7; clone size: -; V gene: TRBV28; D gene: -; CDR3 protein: CASSRPVGGSAEQYF; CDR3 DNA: TGTGCCAGCAGCCGTCCCGTCGGTGGCTCGGCTGAGCAGTACTTC
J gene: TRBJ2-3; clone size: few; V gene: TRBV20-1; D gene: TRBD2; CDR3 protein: CSPRGGSADTQYF; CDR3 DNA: TGCAGTCCCCGGGGGGGTAGTGCAGATACGCAGTATTTT
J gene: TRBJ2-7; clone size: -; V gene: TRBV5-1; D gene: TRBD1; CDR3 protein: CASSLTGTGFSYEQYF; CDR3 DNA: TGCGCCAGCAGCCTGACCGGGACAGGGTTCTCCTACGAGCAGTACTTC
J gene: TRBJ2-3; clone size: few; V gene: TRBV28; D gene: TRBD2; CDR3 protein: CASSTVGGSGTDTQYF; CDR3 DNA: TGTGCCAGCAGTACTGTGGGAGGGTCTGGTACAGATACGCAGTATTTT